Listed below are T cell receptor beta chains from one sample, sequenced in a study of identical twins. TCRdb redid the calling of the 5' RACE reads with MiXCR, one entry per CDR3 protein. The data hold a few hundred thousand distinct CDR3 sequences, with 9.6% observed a single time. The data were also submitted as part of a second study, on yellow fever vaccine responses in identical twins.

Sequencing was done on a sample of PBMCs. These receptors were taken from a woman aged 18 to 35 in good health. Both conserved end residues are part of each CDR3. The D gene is left open where the match is weak. Some rows mark clone size as missing; the rest say once, few, many or name a class of expanded clone.

V gene	D gene	J gene	clone size	CDR3 protein	CDR3 DNA
TRBV6-5	.	TRBJ2-6	many	CASSYSLDSGANVLTF	TGTGCCAGCAGTTACTCCCTTGACTCTGGGGCCAACGTCCTGACTTTC
TRBV12-3/TRBV12-4	TRBD1	TRBJ2-3	many	CASSWGQGDTDTQYF	TGTGCCAGCAGTTGGGGACAGGGCGACACAGATACGCAGTATTTT
TRBV2	TRBD1	TRBJ2-3	.	CAISPTDRGRHLSTDTQYF	TGTGCCATCAGCCCCACGGACAGGGGACGACACCTAAGCACAGATACGCAGTATTTT
TRBV6-1	TRBD1	TRBJ2-1	many	CASKFGTGSYNEQFF	TGTGCCAGTAAATTTGGGACAGGGAGTTACAATGAGCAGTTCTTC
TRBV9	TRBD2	TRBJ2-3	many	CASSVSGGGSTDTQYF	TGTGCCAGCAGCGTGTCAGGCGGGGGGAGCACAGATACGCAGTATTTT
TRBV27	TRBD2	TRBJ2-5	few	CASSLLAGAEETQYF	TGTGCCAGCAGTTTACTAGCGGGAGCTGAGGAGACCCAGTACTTC
TRBV2	.	TRBJ2-1	many	CASSNEQFF	TGTGCCAGCAGCAATGAGCAGTTCTTC
TRBV20-1	TRBD1	TRBJ2-7	.	CSATGTGHYEQYF	TGCAGTGCAACCGGGACAGGGCACTACGAGCAGTACTTC
TRBV20-1	TRBD2	TRBJ2-1	many	CSAREAGGINEQFF	TGCAGTGCTAGAGAAGCGGGGGGGATAAATGAGCAGTTCTTC
TRBV5-1	.	TRBJ2-7	few	CASRLDRGSYEQYF	TGCGCCAGCAGGTTGGACAGAGGTTCTTACGAGCAGTACTTC
TRBV7-9	.	TRBJ2-3	.	CASSLARAGTDTQYF	TGTGCCAGCAGCTTAGCTAGGGCAGGGACAGATACGCAGTATTTT
TRBV28	TRBD1	TRBJ2-5	.	CASDGFSGGRETQYF	TGTGCCAGCGATGGATTTTCAGGGGGCCGTGAGACCCAGTACTTC
TRBV7-9	TRBD2	TRBJ2-1	many	CASSSSGRFNEQFF	TGTGCCAGCAGCTCTAGCGGGAGGTTCAATGAGCAGTTCTTC
TRBV29-1	.	TRBJ2-7	.	CSVGTGRTYEQYF	TGCAGCGTTGGGACCGGGCGGACCTACGAGCAGTACTTC
TRBV6-1	.	TRBJ2-3	few	CASNARILEADTQYF	TGTGCCAGCAATGCCCGTATCCTTGAGGCAGATACGCAGTATTTT
TRBV7-2	.	TRBJ1-3	many	CASSFQGITGNTIYF	TGTGCCAGCAGCTTTCAAGGGATCACTGGAAACACCATATATTTT
TRBV10-3	TRBD1	TRBJ2-7	many	CASRGPGGNEQYF	TGTGCCAGCCGGGGGCCAGGGGGCAACGAGCAGTACTTC
TRBV5-1	TRBD2	TRBJ2-1	many	CASSPGLAGVYEQFF	TGCGCCAGCAGCCCGGGACTAGCGGGAGTATATGAGCAGTTCTTC
TRBV2	.	TRBJ2-7	many	CASSLEGGRYEQYF	TGTGCCAGCAGTCTTGAGGGGGGACGCTACGAGCAGTACTTC
TRBV29-1	TRBD2	TRBJ2-3	.	CSVEDLGDPSGRTDTQYF	TGCAGCGTTGAAGATCTCGGGGATCCTAGCGGGAGGACAGATACGCAGTATTTT
TRBV5-1	TRBD2	TRBJ2-7	few	CASSSSGASYEQYF	TGCGCCAGCAGCTCTAGCGGGGCCTCCTACGAGCAGTACTTC
TRBV6-2/TRBV6-3	.	TRBJ2-5	few	CASSYFLEETQYF	TGTGCCAGCAGTTACTTTTTAGAAGAGACCCAGTACTTC
TRBV18	TRBD2	TRBJ2-1	.	CASSWTSGSEFF	TGTGCCAGCTCCTGGACTAGCGGGTCGGAGTTCTTC
TRBV12-3/TRBV12-4	.	TRBJ1-1	few	CASSKPQKNTEAFF	TGTGCCAGCAGTAAGCCACAGAAAAACACTGAAGCTTTCTTT
TRBV20-1	.	TRBJ2-1	many	CSDKWGTPWFF	TGCAGTGATAAGTGGGGGACCCCATGGTTCTTC
TRBV15	.	TRBJ2-7	few	CATSRDIGSYEQYF	TGTGCCACCAGCAGAGATATCGGGAGTTACGAGCAGTACTTC
TRBV6-1	.	TRBJ2-5	many	CASSELGGLQPGETQYF	TGTGCCAGCAGTGAATTGGGGGGTCTTCAACCGGGGGAGACCCAGTACTTC
TRBV5-1	.	TRBJ2-5	.	CASTEALWALGRRETQYF	TGCGCCAGCACCGAAGCCCTATGGGCCCTCGGAAGAAGGGAGACCCAGTACTTC
TRBV6-2/TRBV6-3	TRBD2	TRBJ2-7	few	CASRSLREGASYEQYF	TGTGCCAGCCGCTCTCTCAGGGAGGGAGCGTCCTACGAGCAGTACTTC
TRBV28	.	TRBJ2-3	.	CASIPFRDGSTDTQYF	TGTGCCAGCATACCTTTCCGGGACGGAAGCACAGATACGCAGTATTTT
TRBV6-1	.	TRBJ2-2	many	CASIKTVGGRTSRTGELFF	TGTGCCAGCATAAAGACGGTTGGGGGGCGAACATCGAGAACCGGGGAGCTGTTTTTT
TRBV20-1	.	TRBJ2-7	.	CSARRSQGGHEQYF	TGCAGTGCTAGAAGAAGCCAGGGGGGGCACGAGCAGTACTTC
TRBV20-1	.	TRBJ2-2	.	CSARDGMNTGELFF	TGCAGTGCTAGAGACGGTATGAACACCGGGGAGCTGTTTTTT
TRBV11-2	TRBD2	TRBJ2-3	.	CASSFVPALAGGPGTDTQYF	TGTGCCAGCAGCTTTGTGCCTGCACTAGCGGGAGGGCCTGGCACAGATACGCAGTATTTT
TRBV27	TRBD2	TRBJ2-7	many	CASRPPGGERYEQYF	TGTGCCAGCAGACCCCCGGGAGGGGAGCGCTACGAGCAGTACTTC
TRBV4-2	.	TRBJ2-1	many	CASSPGLVQFF	TGTGCCAGCAGCCCGGGACTTGTACAGTTCTTC
TRBV28	.	TRBJ2-3	few	CASAWRRTSTDTQYF	TGTGCCAGTGCCTGGCGGCGGACTAGCACAGATACGCAGTATTTT